This TCR beta chain was found in a study of early T cells in non-severe SARS-CoV-2 infection. The CDR3 totals 16 residues. Looked up from germline, CDR1 is SGHAT and CDR2 is FQNNGV. Trimming removed 5 bases from V and 0 bases from J, with 15 bases in between. This clonotype was detected only a few times. Via MiXCR, TCRdb re-called the 5' RACE reads, giving one row per CDR3 protein. The table records approximately 32,000 distinct CDR3 sequences, over 4.5% of them present only once. The clonotype comes from an adult who was a healthcare worker with PCR-confirmed SARS-CoV-2 infection or an uninfected control (not recorded which). The chain couples TRBV11-2 to TRBJ2-3; TRBD1 is a possible D gene (6 bases). The specimen sequenced was whole blood. The CDR3 region is CASSTPGTTSTDTQYF. The CDR3 DNA follows: TGTGCCAGCAGCACACCCGGGACAACCAGCACAGATACGCAGTATTTT.